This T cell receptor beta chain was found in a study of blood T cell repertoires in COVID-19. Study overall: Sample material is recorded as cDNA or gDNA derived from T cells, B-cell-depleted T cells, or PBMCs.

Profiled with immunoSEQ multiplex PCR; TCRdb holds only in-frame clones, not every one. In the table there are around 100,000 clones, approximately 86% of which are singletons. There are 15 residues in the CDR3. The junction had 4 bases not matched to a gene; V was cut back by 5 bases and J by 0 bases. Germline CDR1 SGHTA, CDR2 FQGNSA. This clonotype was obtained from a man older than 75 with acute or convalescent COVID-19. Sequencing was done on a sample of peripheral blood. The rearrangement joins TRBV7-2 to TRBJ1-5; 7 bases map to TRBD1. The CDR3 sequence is CASSAGTVSNQPQHF. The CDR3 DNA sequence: TGTGCCAGCAGCGCAGGGACAGTTAGCAATCAGCCCCAGCATTTT.